This is a list of T cell receptor beta chains from one sample in a study of cytomegalovirus exposure and HLA in healthy donors. Assay: immunoSEQ multiplex PCR; the TCRdb copy retains only in-frame clones and omits some. In the table there are about 210,000 clones, more than 70% of which are singletons. Sequencing was done on a sample of PBMCs. The receptors were sampled from a middle-aged man in good health and CMV-seropositive. CDR3s include the opening cysteine and the closing phenylalanine or tryptophan. A D gene is named only where the DNA matches it firmly. Size is omitted from some rows. Given values are once, few, many or a class for expanded clones.

v_gene,j_gene,d_gene,abundance,CDR3nt,CDR3aa
TRBV5-1,TRBJ1-1,.,once,TGCGCCAGCAGCTTGGCACTCGGGGAAGACACTGAAGCTTTCTTT,CASSLALGEDTEAFF
TRBV5-6,TRBJ1-1,.,.,TGTGCCAGCAGCTTGTACAGTGAAGCTTTCTTT,CASSLYSEAFF
TRBV7-9,TRBJ2-7,TRBD1,.,TGTGCCAGCAGCTGGGGGACAGGGAAAAACGAGCAGTACTTC,CASSWGTGKNEQYF
TRBV27,TRBJ2-2,TRBD1,.,TGTGCCAGCAGTATCGGACAGGGGAGTGGCACCGGGGAGCTGTTTTTT,CASSIGQGSGTGELFF
TRBV5-4,TRBJ1-2,.,once,TGTGCCAGCAGCCTACGGCAGGAGGGCCTTTATGGCTACACCTTC,CASSLRQEGLYGYTF
TRBV29-1,TRBJ2-1,.,.,TGCAGCGTTGCAGGGGGCGCGGGGGTAGGTGAGCAGTTCTTC,CSVAGGAGVGEQFF
TRBV23-1,TRBJ1-5,TRBD1,.,TGCGCCAGCAGTCAAGCGGACAGGGTACGCGATCAGCCCCAGCATTTT,CASSQADRVRDQPQHF
TRBV13,TRBJ2-7,TRBD2,.,TGTGCCAGCAGCTTAAGCGGGAGCTCCTACGAGCAGTACTTC,CASSLSGSSYEQYF
TRBV28,TRBJ2-5,TRBD2,once,TGTGCCAGCAGTCCAACTAGCGTGGAGACCCAGTACTTC,CASSPTSVETQYF
TRBV7-9,TRBJ2-1,.,.,TGTGCCAGCAGCTCAGCGAGCTCCTACAATGAGCAGTTCTTC,CASSSASSYNEQFF
TRBV6-5,TRBJ2-5,.,.,TGTGCCAGCAGTTACGGGCCCCACCAAGAGACCCAGTACTTC,CASSYGPHQETQYF
TRBV19,TRBJ1-1,.,.,TGTGCCAGTAGTACGGGACAATTGCGCGCTGAAGCTTTCTTT,CASSTGQLRAEAFF
TRBV4-3,TRBJ1-1,TRBD1,.,TGCGCCAGCAGCCTGGGGGACAGGGGCTACACTGAAGCTTTCTTT,CASSLGDRGYTEAFF
TRBV11-2,TRBJ1-5,TRBD1,.,TGTGCCAGCAGCCTAGGGGGCAGCAATCAGCCCCAGCATTTT,CASSLGGSNQPQHF
TRBV11-2,TRBJ1-4,.,.,TGTGCCAGCAGCAGAGGGATTAGTGACGGAAAACTGTTTTTT,CASSRGISDGKLFF
TRBV7-6,TRBJ2-1,.,few,TGTGCCAGCGGGAGTGGGGATGAGCAGTTCTTC,CASGSGDEQFF